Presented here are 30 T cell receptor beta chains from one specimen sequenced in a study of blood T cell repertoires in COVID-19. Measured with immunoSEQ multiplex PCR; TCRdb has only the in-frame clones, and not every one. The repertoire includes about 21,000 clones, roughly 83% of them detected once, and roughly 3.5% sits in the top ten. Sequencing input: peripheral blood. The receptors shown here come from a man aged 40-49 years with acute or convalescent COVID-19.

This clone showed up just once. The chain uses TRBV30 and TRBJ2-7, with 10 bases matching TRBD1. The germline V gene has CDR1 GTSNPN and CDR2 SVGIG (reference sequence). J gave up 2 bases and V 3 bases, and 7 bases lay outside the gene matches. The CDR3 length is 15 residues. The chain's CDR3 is CAWRRTGGQAYEQYF. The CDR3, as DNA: TGTGCCTGGAGACGGACAGGGGGTCAAGCCTACGAGCAGTACTTC.

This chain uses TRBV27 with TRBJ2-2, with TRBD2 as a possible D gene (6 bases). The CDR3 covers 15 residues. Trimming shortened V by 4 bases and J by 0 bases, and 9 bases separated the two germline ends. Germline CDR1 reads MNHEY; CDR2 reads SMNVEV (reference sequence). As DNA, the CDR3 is TGTGCCAGCAGTTCGGGAGTTCCGAACACCGGGGAGCTGTTTTTT. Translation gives CASSSGVPNTGELFF.

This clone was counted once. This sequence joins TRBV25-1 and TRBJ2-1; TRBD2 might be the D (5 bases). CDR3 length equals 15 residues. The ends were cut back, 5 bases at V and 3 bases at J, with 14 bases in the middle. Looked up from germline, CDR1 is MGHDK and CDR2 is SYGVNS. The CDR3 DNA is TGTGCCAGCAGTCCTAGGGAGCGGAGCTACAATGAGCAGTTCTTC. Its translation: CASSPRERSYNEQFF.

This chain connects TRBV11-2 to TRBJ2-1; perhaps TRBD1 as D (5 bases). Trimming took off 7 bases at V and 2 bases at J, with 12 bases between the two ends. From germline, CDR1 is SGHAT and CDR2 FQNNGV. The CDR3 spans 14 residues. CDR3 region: CASIPGLTYNEQFF. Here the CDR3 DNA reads TGTGCCAGCATCCCAGGGTTAACCTACAATGAGCAGTTCTTC.

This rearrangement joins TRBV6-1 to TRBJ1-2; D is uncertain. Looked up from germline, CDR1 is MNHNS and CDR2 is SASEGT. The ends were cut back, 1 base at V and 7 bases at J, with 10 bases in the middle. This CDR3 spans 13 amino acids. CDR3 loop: CASSEEVRGGYTF. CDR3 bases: TGTGCCAGCAGTGAAGAAGTACGCGGTGGCTACACCTTC.

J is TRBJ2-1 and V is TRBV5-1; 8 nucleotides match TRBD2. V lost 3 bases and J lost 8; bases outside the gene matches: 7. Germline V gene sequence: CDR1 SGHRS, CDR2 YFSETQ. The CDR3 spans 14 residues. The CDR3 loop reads CASSWGTSGDEQFF. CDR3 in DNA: TGCGCCAGCAGCTGGGGGACTAGTGGCGATGAGCAGTTCTTC.

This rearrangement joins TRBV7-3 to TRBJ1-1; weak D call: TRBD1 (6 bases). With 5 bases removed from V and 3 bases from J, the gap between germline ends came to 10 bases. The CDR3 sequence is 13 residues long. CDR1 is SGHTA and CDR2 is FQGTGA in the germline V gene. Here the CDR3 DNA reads TGTGCCAGCAGCCCCCCAGGGGACACTGAAGCTTTCTTT. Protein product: CASSPPGDTEAFF.

For the CDR3, the DNA is TGTGCCAGCAGTGGGGGGGGCGTGGGTTACGAAAAACTGTTTTTT. It yields the protein CASSGGGVGYEKLFF. The V call is TRBV2, the J call TRBJ1-4, with a possible D match to TRBD1 (6 bases). Per the germline V gene, CDR1 is SNHLY and CDR2 is FYNNEI. Deletions cut 4 bases from V and 8 bases from J, with 17 bases between. CDR3 length: 15 residues.

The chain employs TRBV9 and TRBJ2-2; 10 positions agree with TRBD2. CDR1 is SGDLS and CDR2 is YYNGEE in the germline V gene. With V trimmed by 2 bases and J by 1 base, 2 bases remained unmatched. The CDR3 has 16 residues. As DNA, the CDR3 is TGTGCCAGCAGCGTGGGACTAGCGCAGAACACCGGGGAGCTGTTTTTT. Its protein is CASSVGLAQNTGELFF.

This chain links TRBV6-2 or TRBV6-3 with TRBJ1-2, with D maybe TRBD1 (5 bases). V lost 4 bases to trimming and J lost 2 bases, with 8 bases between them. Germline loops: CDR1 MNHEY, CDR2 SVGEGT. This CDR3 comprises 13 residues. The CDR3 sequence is CASSSDRNYGYTF. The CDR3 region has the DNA TGTGCCAGCAGTTCCGACAGAAACTATGGCTACACCTTC.

The CDR3 loop is CAWSAQGNTEAFF. DNA of the CDR3: TGTGCCTGGAGTGCACAGGGGAACACTGAAGCTTTCTTT. The chain combines TRBV30 with TRBJ1-1; maybe TRBD1 (6 bases). The V end lost 1 base, the J end lost 1 base, and 7 bases lay between the germline ends. This CDR3 spans 13 amino acids. Germline V gene data show CDR1 as GTSNPN and CDR2 as SVGIG (reference sequence).

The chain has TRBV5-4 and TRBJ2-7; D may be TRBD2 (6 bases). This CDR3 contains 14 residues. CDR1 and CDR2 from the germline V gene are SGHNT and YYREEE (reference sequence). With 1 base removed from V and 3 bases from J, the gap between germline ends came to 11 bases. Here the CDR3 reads CASSLKGRGYEQYF. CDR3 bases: TGTGCCAGCAGCTTGAAAGGGCGGGGCTACGAGCAGTACTTC.

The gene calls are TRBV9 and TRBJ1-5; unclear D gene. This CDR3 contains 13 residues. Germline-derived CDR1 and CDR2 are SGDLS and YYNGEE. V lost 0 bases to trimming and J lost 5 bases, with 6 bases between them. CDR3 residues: CASSVGVDQPQHF. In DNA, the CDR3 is TGTGCCAGCAGCGTAGGTGTCGATCAGCCCCAGCATTTT. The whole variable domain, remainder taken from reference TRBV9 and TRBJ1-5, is DSGVTQTPKHLITATGQRVTLRCSPRSGDLSVYWYQQSLDQGLQFLIQYYNGEERAKGNILERFSAQQFPDLHSELNLSSLELGDSALYFCASSVGVDQPQHFGDGTRLSIL.

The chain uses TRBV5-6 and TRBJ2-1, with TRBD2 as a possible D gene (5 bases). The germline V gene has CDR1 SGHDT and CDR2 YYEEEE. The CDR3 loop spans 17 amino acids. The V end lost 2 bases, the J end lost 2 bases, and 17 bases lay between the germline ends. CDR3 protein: CASSFGVSLVAYNEQFF. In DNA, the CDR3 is TGTGCCAGCAGCTTCGGGGTGAGTCTAGTCGCCTACAATGAGCAGTTCTTC.

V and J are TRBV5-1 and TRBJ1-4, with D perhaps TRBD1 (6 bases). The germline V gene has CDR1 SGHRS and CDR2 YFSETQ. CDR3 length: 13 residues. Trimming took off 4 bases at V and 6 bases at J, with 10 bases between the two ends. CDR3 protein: CASSESGDEKLFF. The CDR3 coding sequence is TGCGCCAGCAGCGAGTCAGGGGATGAAAAACTGTTTTTT.

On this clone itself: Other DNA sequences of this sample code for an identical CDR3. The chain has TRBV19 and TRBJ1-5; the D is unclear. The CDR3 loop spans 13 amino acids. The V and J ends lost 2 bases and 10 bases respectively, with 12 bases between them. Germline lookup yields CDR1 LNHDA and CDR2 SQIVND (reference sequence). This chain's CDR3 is CASSITGNQPQHF. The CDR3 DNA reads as TGTGCCAGTAGTATAACCGGTAACCAACCCCAGCATTTT.

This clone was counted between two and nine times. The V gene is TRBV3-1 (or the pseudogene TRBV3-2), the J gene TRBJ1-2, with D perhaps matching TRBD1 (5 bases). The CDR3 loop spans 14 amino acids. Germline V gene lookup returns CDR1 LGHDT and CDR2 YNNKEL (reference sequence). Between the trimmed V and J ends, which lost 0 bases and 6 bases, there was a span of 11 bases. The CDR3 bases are TGTGCCAGCAGCCAAGATTTTGGGGCGGATGGCTACACCTTC. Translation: CASSQDFGADGYTF.

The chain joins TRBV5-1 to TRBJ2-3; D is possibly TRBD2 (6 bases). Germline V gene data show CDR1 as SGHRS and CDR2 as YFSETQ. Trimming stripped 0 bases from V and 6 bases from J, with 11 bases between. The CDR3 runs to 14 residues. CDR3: CASSLEEGMDTQYF. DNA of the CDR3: TGCGCCAGCAGCTTGGAGGAGGGGATGGATACGCAGTATTTT. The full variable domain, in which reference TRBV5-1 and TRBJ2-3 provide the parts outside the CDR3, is KAGVTQTPRYLIKTRGQQVTLSCSPISGHRSVSWYQQTPGQGLQFLFEYFSETQRNKGNFPGRFSGRQFSNSRSEMNVSTLELGDSALYLCASSLEEGMDTQYFGPGTRLTVL.

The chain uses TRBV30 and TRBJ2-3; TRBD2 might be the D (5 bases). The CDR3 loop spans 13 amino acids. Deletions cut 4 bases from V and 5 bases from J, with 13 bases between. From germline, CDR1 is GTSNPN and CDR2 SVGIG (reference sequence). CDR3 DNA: TGTGCCTGGACCCGGTGGGCGGGAGATACGCAGTATTTT. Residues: CAWTRWAGDTQYF.

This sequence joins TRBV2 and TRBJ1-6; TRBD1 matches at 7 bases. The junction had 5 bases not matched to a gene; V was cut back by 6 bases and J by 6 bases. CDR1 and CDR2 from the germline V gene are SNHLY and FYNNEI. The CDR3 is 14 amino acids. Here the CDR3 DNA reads TGTGCCAGCAGCCGAGGGGGCGGTAATTCACCCCTCCACTTT. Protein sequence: CASSRGGGNSPLHF.

The CDR3 loop is CAAHGEGGYTF. The CDR3 bases are TGTGCCGCCCACGGGGAAGGCGGCTACACCTTC. This chain joins TRBV30 and TRBJ1-2; D uncertain. Trimming pared 8 bases from V and 8 bases from J, leaving 15 bases between. The CDR3 is 11 residues long. Looked up from germline, CDR1 is GTSNPN and CDR2 is SVGIG (reference sequence).

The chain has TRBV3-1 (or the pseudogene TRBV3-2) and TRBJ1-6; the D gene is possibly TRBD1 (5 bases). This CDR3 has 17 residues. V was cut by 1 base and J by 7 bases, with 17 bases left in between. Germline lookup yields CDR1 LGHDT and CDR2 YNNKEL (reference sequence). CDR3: CASSQVPLWGGNSPLHF. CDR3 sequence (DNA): TGTGCCAGCAGCCAAGTTCCGTTATGGGGGGGAAATTCACCCCTCCACTTT.

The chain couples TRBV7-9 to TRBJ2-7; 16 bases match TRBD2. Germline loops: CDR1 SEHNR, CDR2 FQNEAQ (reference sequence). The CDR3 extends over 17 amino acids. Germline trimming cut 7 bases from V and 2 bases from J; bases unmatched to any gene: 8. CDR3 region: CASTGLAGGPSTYEQYF. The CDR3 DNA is TGTGCCAGCACGGGACTAGCGGGAGGGCCATCAACCTACGAGCAGTACTTC.

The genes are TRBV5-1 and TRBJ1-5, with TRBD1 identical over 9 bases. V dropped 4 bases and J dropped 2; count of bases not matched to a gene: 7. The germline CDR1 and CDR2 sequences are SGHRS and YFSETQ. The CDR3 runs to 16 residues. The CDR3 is CASSTGDREGNQPQHF. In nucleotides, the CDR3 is TGCGCCAGCAGCACGGGGGACAGGGAGGGCAATCAGCCCCAGCATTTT.

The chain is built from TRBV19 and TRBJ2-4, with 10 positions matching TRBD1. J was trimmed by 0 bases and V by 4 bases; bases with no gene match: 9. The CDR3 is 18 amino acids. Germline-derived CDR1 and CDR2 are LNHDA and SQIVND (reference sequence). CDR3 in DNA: TGTGCCAGTAGTACGATACCGGGACAGGGGCTAGCCAAAAACATTCAGTACTTC. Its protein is CASSTIPGQGLAKNIQYF.

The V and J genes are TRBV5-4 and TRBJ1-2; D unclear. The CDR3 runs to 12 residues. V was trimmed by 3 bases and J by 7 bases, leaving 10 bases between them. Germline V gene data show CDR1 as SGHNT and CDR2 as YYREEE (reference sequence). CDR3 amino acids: CASSSRRGGYTF. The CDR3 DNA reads TGTGCCAGCAGCTCCAGGCGGGGTGGCTACACCTTC. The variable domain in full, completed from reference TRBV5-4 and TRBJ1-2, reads ETGVTQSPTHLIKTRGQQVTLRCSSQSGHNTVSWYQQALGQGPQFIFQYYREEENGRGNFPPRFSGLQFPNYSSELNVNALELDDSALYLCASSSRRGGYTFGSGTRLTVV.

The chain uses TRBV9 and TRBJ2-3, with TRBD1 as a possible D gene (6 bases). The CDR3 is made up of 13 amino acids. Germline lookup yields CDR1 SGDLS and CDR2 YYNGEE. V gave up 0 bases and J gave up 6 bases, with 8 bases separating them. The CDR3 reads CASSVERGDTQYF. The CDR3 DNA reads TGTGCCAGCAGCGTAGAGAGGGGGGATACGCAGTATTTT.

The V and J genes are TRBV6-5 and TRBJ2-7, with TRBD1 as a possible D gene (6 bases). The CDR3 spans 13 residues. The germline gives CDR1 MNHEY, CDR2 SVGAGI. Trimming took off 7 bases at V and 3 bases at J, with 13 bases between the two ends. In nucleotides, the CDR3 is TGTGCCAGCAAGGCCGGACAGCACTACGAGCAGTACTTC. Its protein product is CASKAGQHYEQYF.

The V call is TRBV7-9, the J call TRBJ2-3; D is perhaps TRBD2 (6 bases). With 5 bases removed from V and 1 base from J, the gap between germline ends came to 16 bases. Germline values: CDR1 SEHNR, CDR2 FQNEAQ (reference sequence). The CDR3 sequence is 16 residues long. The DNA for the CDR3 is TGTGCCAGCAGCACCCCAAGCGGGTCCCGCACAGATACGCAGTATTTT. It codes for CASSTPSGSRTDTQYF.

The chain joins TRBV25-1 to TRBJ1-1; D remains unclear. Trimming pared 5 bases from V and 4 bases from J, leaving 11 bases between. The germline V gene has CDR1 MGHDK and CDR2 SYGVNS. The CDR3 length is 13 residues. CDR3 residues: CASSLGRLTEAFF. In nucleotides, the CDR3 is TGTGCCAGCAGTCTCGGCAGGCTCACTGAAGCTTTCTTT. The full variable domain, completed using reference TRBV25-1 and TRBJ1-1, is EADIYQTPRYLVIGTGKKITLECSQTMGHDKMYWYQQDPGMELHLIHYSYGVNSTEKGDLSSESTVSRIRTEHFPLTLESARPSHTSQYLCASSLGRLTEAFFGQGTRLTVV.